The clone carrying this T cell receptor beta chain showed up just a few times. The antigen is not known. Trimming shortened V by 3 bases and J by 2 bases, and 15 bases separated the two germline ends. This CDR3 is 16 amino acids long. CDR1 MNHEY and CDR2 SMNVEV come from the germline V gene (reference sequence). These data belong to a study of T cells after yellow fever vaccination. Study-wide results and limits: The secondary T-cell response peaked on day 5, not day 15, but was weaker. Just a small share of clonotypes turned up in the CD4 compartment as well as the CD8 compartment. Boosting was followed by the reappearance of most primary-vaccination clones (around 96% CD4, under 90% CD8).

It was through 5'RACE template switching that TCR cDNA was made, with a universal primer site and UMIs added. TCRdb independently ran MiXCR on the 5' RACE reads; one entry per CDR3 protein. The sample carries under 500,000 distinct CDR3 sequences, about 19% recorded once. This sequence joins TRBV27 and TRBJ2-3, with D perhaps matching TRBD1 or TRBD2 (5 bases each). The sequenced sample was PBMCs, obtained before the yellow fever booster vaccination. This TCR came from a man between 18 and 29 years old who received the YFV17D yellow fever vaccine. The CDR3 loop is CASSFRGPFYTDTQYF. CDR3 nucleotides: TGTGCCAGCAGTTTCCGGGGACCATTTTACACAGATACGCAGTATTTT.